A single sample is the source of the 17 T cell receptor beta chains below, sequenced in a study of shared clonotypes between healthy human individuals. Cells designated naive CD8 were CD45RO-negative and were positively selected for CCR7, with terminally differentiated effector memory CD45RA+ cells excluded. Only in-frame clones appear in the TCRdb table, and some are missing; sequencing was by immunoSEQ multiplex PCR. Of about 750,000 clones in the sample, 92% are singletons; the top ten hold around 24%. Sequenced sample: naive CD8+ T cells sorted from blood. All receptors derive from a man aged 30-40 years in good health.

The rearrangement joins TRBV29-1 to TRBJ2-1; TRBD1 matches at 8 bases. In germline, CDR1 is SQVTM, CDR2 ANQGSEA. V trimming: 5 bases; J trimming: 7 bases; junction bases outside the gene matches: 7. The CDR3 runs to 13 residues. The CDR3 spells CSVSGGLGNEQFF. The DNA of the CDR3 is TGCAGCGTTTCAGGGGGCTTGGGAAATGAGCAGTTCTTC.

The chain recombines TRBV7-9 with TRBJ2-5, with 8 positions matching TRBD1. From germline, CDR1 is SEHNR and CDR2 FQNEAQ (reference sequence). This CDR3 comprises 16 residues. J was trimmed by 5 bases and V by 4 bases; bases with no gene match: 12. Here the CDR3 DNA reads TGTGCCAGCAGCTCGACGGACAGGGTGGAAGGGGAGACCCAGTACTTC. The encoded protein is CASSSTDRVEGETQYF.

V is TRBV4-1 and J is TRBJ2-3; D gene unclear. Trimming took 1 base from V and 0 from J, leaving 8 bases between them. The CDR3 loop spans 15 amino acids. The germline V gene encodes CDR1 MGHRA and CDR2 YSYEKL. CDR3 sequence reads: CASSQGSVSTDTQYF. DNA of the CDR3: TGCGCCAGCAGCCAAGGAAGCGTAAGCACAGATACGCAGTATTTT.

The chain is built from TRBV28 and TRBJ2-5, with 10 bases aligning to TRBD2. Germline lookup yields CDR1 MDHEN and CDR2 SYDVKM. The CDR3 loop spans 14 amino acids. Unmatched junction bases numbered 10, after V lost 10 bases and J lost 5 bases. The CDR3 spells CATEALAGDETQYF. CDR3 bases: TGTGCCACGGAGGCGCTAGCGGGAGATGAGACCCAGTACTTC.

The V call is TRBV14, the J call TRBJ2-2; TRBD2 might be the D (6 bases). CDR1 and CDR2 (germline): SGHDN, FVKESK. V lost 2 bases and J lost 0, with 13 bases in between. The CDR3 has 17 residues. The chain's CDR3 is CASSQKLGRTNTGELFF. CDR3 bases: TGTGCCAGCAGCCAAAAGTTGGGGAGGACGAACACCGGGGAGCTGTTTTTT.

This chain connects TRBV4-1 to TRBJ1-1; 9 bases are a match to TRBD1. Trimming removed 2 bases from V and 5 bases from J; junction bases left unmatched: 6. Germline values: CDR1 MGHRA, CDR2 YSYEKL. This CDR3 region has 15 residues. CDR3 coding DNA: TGCGCCAGCAGCCAACTCGGACAGGGGATTACTGAAGCTTTCTTT. This encodes CASSQLGQGITEAFF.

The chain combines TRBV19 with TRBJ2-7, with TRBD1 identical over 8 bases. Germline lookup yields CDR1 LNHDA and CDR2 SQIVND (reference sequence). Trimming cost V 5 bases and J 3 bases; bases outside gene matches: 12. The CDR3 runs to 16 residues. CDR3 nucleotide sequence: TGTGCCAGTAGTCCACGGACAGGGAGGAGTTTCTACGAGCAGTACTTC. It is translated as CASSPRTGRSFYEQYF.

The chain employs TRBV7-6 and TRBJ2-1, with 13 bases identical to TRBD2. The J segment lost 5 bases and the V segment lost 2 bases, leaving 0 bases of the junction unmatched. The CDR3 is 15 amino acids. CDR1 is SGHVS, CDR2 FNYEAQ, per germline. CDR3 region: CASSLTSGRDNEQFF. As DNA, the CDR3 is TGTGCCAGCAGCTTAACTAGCGGGAGGGACAATGAGCAGTTCTTC. The full variable domain, in which reference TRBV7-6 and TRBJ2-1 provide the parts outside the CDR3, is GAGVSQSPRYKVTKRGQDVALRCDPISGHVSLYWYRQALGQGPEFLTYFNYEAQQDKSGLPNDRFSAERPEGSISTLTIQRTEQRDSAMYRCASSLTSGRDNEQFFGPGTRLTVL.

This chain joins TRBV6-1 and TRBJ2-2; 7 bases fit TRBD1. Per germline, CDR1 MNHNS and CDR2 SASEGT. J gave up 1 base and V 0 bases, and 5 bases lay outside the gene matches. This CDR3 is built from 17 residues. The CDR3 is CASSEAEGTENTGELFF. The CDR3 DNA follows: TGTGCCAGCAGTGAAGCCGAGGGGACAGAGAACACCGGGGAGCTGTTTTTT.

The chain recombines TRBV30 with TRBJ1-4; no clear D gene. Germline-derived CDR1 and CDR2 are GTSNPN and SVGIG (reference sequence). V lost 4 bases and J 8 bases, leaving 14 bases between the germline ends. This CDR3 comprises 13 residues. The CDR3 spells CAWTIEREEKLFF. As DNA, the CDR3 is TGTGCCTGGACAATCGAGCGAGAGGAAAAACTGTTTTTT.

The chain is built from TRBV27 and TRBJ2-3; 8 nucleotides line up with TRBD1. Trimming at V came to 5 bases and at J to 1 base, leaving 5 bases not matched to a gene. The CDR3 is made up of 15 amino acids. Per germline, CDR1 MNHEY and CDR2 SMNVEV (reference sequence). The CDR3 bases are TGTGCCAGCAGTCCCCCGACAGGGGGCACAGATACGCAGTATTTT. It specifies CASSPPTGGTDTQYF.

V is TRBV7-8 and J is TRBJ2-5, with D perhaps matching TRBD1 (6 bases). V lost 1 base, J lost 1 base, and 13 bases lay in between. Germline V CDR1 and CDR2: SGHVS, FQNEAQ. The CDR3 totals 16 residues. CDR3 bases: TGTGCCAGCAGCTTAGAGCTCGGACAGTTCCAAGAGACCCAGTACTTC. Protein sequence: CASSLELGQFQETQYF.

This clone showed up just once. V usage is TRBV27 and J usage is TRBJ2-7; 7 nucleotides agree with TRBD1. This CDR3 is 13 amino acids long. J lost 5 bases, V lost 6 bases, and 7 bases had no gene match. Germline loops: CDR1 MNHEY, CDR2 SMNVEV (reference sequence). The chain's CDR3 is CASSPQGMDEQYF. DNA of the CDR3: TGTGCCAGCAGCCCACAGGGGATGGACGAGCAGTACTTC.

This clone came up once. V usage is TRBV13 and J usage is TRBJ1-2, with 8 bases lining up with TRBD1. The CDR3 has 15 amino acids. The germline CDR1 and CDR2 sequences are PRHDT and FYEKMQ (reference sequence). V trimming: 5 bases; J trimming: 3 bases; junction bases outside the gene matches: 8. DNA for the CDR3: TGTGCCAGCAGCGGTGGGGACAGGACCCACTATGGCTACACCTTC. Translation gives CASSGGDRTHYGYTF.

J is TRBJ2-7 and V is TRBV7-9; 8 nucleotides line up with TRBD2. Unmatched junction bases numbered 7, after V lost 5 bases and J lost 4 bases. CDR1 is SEHNR, CDR2 FQNEAQ, per germline (reference sequence). The CDR3 has 14 amino acids. This CDR3 is CASSTSGEEYEQYF. The CDR3, as DNA: TGTGCCAGCAGCACTAGCGGAGAAGAATACGAGCAGTACTTC.

V and J are TRBV4-3 and TRBJ2-5; 12 bases map to TRBD2. Germline CDR1 LGHNA, CDR2 YSLEER. J was trimmed by 5 bases and V by 1 base; bases with no gene match: 5. The CDR3 runs 16 residues. The CDR3, as DNA: TGCGCCAGCAGCCAAGCTAGCGGGAGGGCCCGGGAGACCCAGTACTTC. Its protein is CASSQASGRARETQYF.

The chain has TRBV7-6 and TRBJ2-2; D perhaps matches TRBD2 (6 bases). Germline values: CDR1 SGHVS, CDR2 FNYEAQ. V lost 6 bases, J lost 4 bases, and 15 bases lay in between. This CDR3 region has 15 residues. The CDR3 is CASRSRLGGTGELFF. The CDR3 DNA sequence: TGTGCCAGCAGGTCGCGCCTCGGGGGCACCGGGGAGCTGTTTTTT.